This entry lists 14 T cell receptor beta chains sequenced from one sample in a study of regulatory T cells in long-lasting Graves disease. Arm-PCR with iRepertoire HTBI primers amplified the CDR3 regions for these TCR beta libraries. TCRdb used MiXCR to reprocess the multiplex PCR reads, holding one entry per CDR3 protein. The data hold 310,000 or so distinct CDR3 sequences, with 15% to 20% observed a single time. Noted time point: persistent/refractory GD, antithyroid drugs over 5 years with positive TRAb. Extracted PBMC RNA gave rise to the TCR library. The specimen was peripheral blood mononuclear cells (PBMCs), collected when the disease was refractory, from a patient treated with antithyroid drugs. These receptors all stem from a female donor with Graves disease.

About this clonotype itself: Relative to the germline gene, one junction end is altered; a read error may explain this. The V gene is TRBV3-1, the J gene TRBJ2-1, with 13 bases matching TRBD2. From germline, CDR1 is LGHDT and CDR2 YNNKEL (reference sequence). The CDR3 has 13 amino acids. CDR3 nucleotide sequence: TGTGCCAGCAGCCAAGGACTAGCGGGAGGCCTTAACTTC. Translated, it gives CASSQGLAGGLNF.

The chain combines TRBV7-8 with TRBJ2-7, with unresolved D. Germline lookup yields CDR1 SGHVS and CDR2 FQNEAQ. Deletions cut 3 bases from V and 0 bases from J, with 9 bases between. The CDR3 is made up of 14 amino acids. The CDR3 sequence: CASSLNPFSYEQYF. CDR3 DNA: TGTGCCAGCAGCTTGAATCCCTTCTCCTACGAGCAGTACTTC. Using reference TRBV7-8 and TRBJ2-7 for the parts outside the CDR3, the full variable domain is GAGVSQSPRYKVAKRGQDVALRCDPISGHVSLFWYQQALGQGPEFLTYFQNEAQLDKSGLPSDRFFAERPEGSVSTLKIQRTQQEDSAVYLCASSLNPFSYEQYFGPGTRLTVT.

This clonotype occurred once. The genes are TRBV20-1 and TRBJ2-5; TRBD2 agrees at 8 bases. This CDR3 is built from 15 residues. V gave up 5 bases and J gave up 5 bases; unmatched junction bases: 13. CDR1 is DFQATT, CDR2 SNEGSKA, per germline (reference sequence). CDR3 DNA: TGCAGTGCTCCCGGGACTAGGGGAAATCGGGAGACCCAGTACTTC. Protein sequence: CSAPGTRGNRETQYF.

This clonotype was detected many times. The chain joins TRBV28 to TRBJ2-5; D is possibly TRBD2 (5 bases). The ends were cut back, 2 bases at V and 4 bases at J, with 20 bases in the middle. From germline, CDR1 is MDHEN and CDR2 SYDVKM. This CDR3 comprises 17 residues. The CDR3 sequence: CASSLRSVGIWIETQYF. The CDR3 DNA is TGTGCCAGCAGTTTACGATCAGTCGGGATTTGGATAGAGACCCAGTACTTC.

The J gene is TRBJ2-2, the V gene TRBV12-5; the D call may be TRBD1 or TRBD2 (5 bases each). The CDR3 covers 16 residues. V gave up 3 bases and J gave up 3 bases, with 14 bases separating them. Germline V gene sequence: CDR1 LGHNT, CDR2 FRNRAP. The CDR3 here is CASGFRTLGDTGELFF. CDR3 bases: TGTGCTAGTGGTTTTCGGACACTAGGGGACACCGGGGAGCTGTTTTTT.

This clonotype was detected many times. This chain joins TRBV25-1 and TRBJ1-6; D is undetermined. From germline, CDR1 is MGHDK and CDR2 SYGVNS. CDR3 length: 14 amino acids. V gave up 1 base and J gave up 7 bases, with 8 bases separating them. In DNA, the CDR3 is TGTGCCAGCAGTGAATTCGGGTCAAATTCACCCCTCCACTTT. Residues: CASSEFGSNSPLHF.

There are a few counts of this clonotype. The chain recombines TRBV7-3 with TRBJ1-1, with D unresolved. V dropped 6 bases and J dropped 8 bases, with 10 bases sitting between them. Germline CDR1 and CDR2: SGHTA and FQGTGA. This CDR3 is built from 11 residues. The CDR3 loop is CASSSGKEAFF. The CDR3 DNA reads TGTGCCAGCAGTTCCGGGAAAGAAGCTTTCTTT. Looking up the rest from reference TRBV7-3 and TRBJ1-1 gives the full variable domain: GAGVSQTPSNKVTEKGKYVELRCDPISGHTALYWYRQSLGQGPEFLIYFQGTGAADDSGLPNDRFFAVRPEGSVSTLKIQRTERGDSAVYLCASSSGKEAFFGQGTRLTVV.

In its sample, this clonotype was seen many times. This chain joins TRBV20-1 and TRBJ1-1; 7 nucleotides agree with TRBD1. Germline CDR1 is DFQATT and CDR2 is SNEGSKA (reference sequence). The ends lost 3 bases at V and 0 bases at J; junction bases unmatched: 1. The CDR3 is 13 residues long. The CDR3 loop is CSARGTVNTEAFF. In nucleotides, the CDR3 is TGCAGTGCTAGGGGGACAGTGAACACTGAAGCTTTCTTT.

This clonotype occurred a few times. The rearrangement uses TRBV30 and TRBJ1-4, with D possibly being TRBD1 (5 bases). Germline V gene data show CDR1 as GTSNPN and CDR2 as SVGIG (reference sequence). V shed 0 bases and J shed 5 bases, with 16 bases lying between them. The CDR3 loop spans 16 amino acids. CDR3 sequence: CAWSVQWRGINEKLFF. Here the CDR3 DNA reads TGTGCCTGGAGTGTACAATGGCGGGGGATCAATGAAAAACTGTTTTTT. The entire variable domain, with the rest obtained from reference TRBV30 and TRBJ1-4, is as follows: SQTIHQWPATLVQPVGSPLSLECTVEGTSNPNLYWYRQAAGRGLQLLFYSVGIGQISSEVPQNLSASRPQDRQFILSSKKLLLSDSGFYLCAWSVQWRGINEKLFFGSGTQLSVL.

The rearrangement uses TRBV7-9 and TRBJ2-7; 10 bases line up with TRBD1. Per the germline V gene, CDR1 is SEHNR and CDR2 is FQNEAQ (reference sequence). The junction had 7 bases not matched to a gene; V was cut back by 5 bases and J by 3 bases. The CDR3 sequence is 15 residues long. The CDR3 sequence: CASSPTGTGDYEQYF. The DNA for the CDR3 is TGTGCCAGCAGCCCGACCGGGACAGGGGACTACGAGCAGTACTTC.

This clonotype has a count of ten or more. V is TRBV28 and J is TRBJ2-2; 7 bases align to TRBD1. Germline V gives CDR1 MDHEN, CDR2 SYDVKM. V shed 6 bases and J 5 bases; nucleotides not matched to a gene: 15. This CDR3 comprises 17 residues. CDR3 in DNA: TGTGCCAGCAGCCCTTCCTGGGACAGAAGCAGTACCGGGGAGCTGTTTTTT. Residues: CASSPSWDRSSTGELFF.

The chain recombines TRBV18 with TRBJ1-2; D is unclear. V lost 2 bases to trimming and J lost 7 bases, with 14 bases between them. Germline V gene data show CDR1 as KGHSH and CDR2 as LQKENI. The CDR3 is 14 residues long. CDR3 region: CASSPEVVGAGYTF. As DNA, the CDR3 is TGTGCCAGCTCACCAGAAGTGGTGGGAGCTGGCTACACCTTC.

This clonotype occurred many times. CDR3 protein: CASSNTPGFNQPQHF. DNA of the CDR3: TGTGCCAGCAGCAACACGCCAGGATTCAATCAGCCCCAGCATTTT. This rearrangement joins TRBV12-3 or TRBV12-4 to TRBJ1-5, with D hard to call. Deletions cut 6 bases from V and 3 bases from J, with 15 bases between. The CDR3 contains 15 residues.

This clonotype was detected only a few times. The chain recombines TRBV27 with TRBJ2-7; 10 bases align to TRBD2. The CDR3 contains 14 residues. The V and J ends lost 6 bases and 3 bases, in that order; junction bases with no gene match: 5. The V gene's germline CDR1 is MNHEY and CDR2 SMNVEV (reference sequence). DNA of the CDR3: TGTGCCAGCAGAGGACTAGCGGACTTCTACGAGCAGTACTTC. This encodes CASRGLADFYEQYF.